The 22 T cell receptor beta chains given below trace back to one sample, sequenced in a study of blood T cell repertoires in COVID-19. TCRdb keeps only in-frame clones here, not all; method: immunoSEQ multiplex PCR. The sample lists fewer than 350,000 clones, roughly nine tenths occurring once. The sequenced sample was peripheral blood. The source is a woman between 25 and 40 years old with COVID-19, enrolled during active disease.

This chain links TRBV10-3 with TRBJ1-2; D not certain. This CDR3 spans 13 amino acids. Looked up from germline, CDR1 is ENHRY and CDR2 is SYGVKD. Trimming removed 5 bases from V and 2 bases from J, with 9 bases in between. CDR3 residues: CAISRLANYGYTF. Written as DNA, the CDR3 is TGTGCCATCAGTCGACTGGCGAACTATGGCTACACCTTC.

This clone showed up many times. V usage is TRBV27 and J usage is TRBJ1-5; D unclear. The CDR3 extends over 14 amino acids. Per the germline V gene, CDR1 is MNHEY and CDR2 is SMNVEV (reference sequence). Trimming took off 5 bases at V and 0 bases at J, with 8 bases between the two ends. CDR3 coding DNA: TGTGCCAGCAGTACCCGGGGTAGCAATCAGCCCCAGCATTTT. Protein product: CASSTRGSNQPQHF.

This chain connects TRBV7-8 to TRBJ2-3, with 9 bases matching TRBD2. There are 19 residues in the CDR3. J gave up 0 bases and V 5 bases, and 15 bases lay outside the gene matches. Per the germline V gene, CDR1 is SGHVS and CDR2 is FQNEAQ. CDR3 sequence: CASSQRRLAGRTSTDTQYF. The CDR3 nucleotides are TGTGCCAGCAGCCAACGCAGGCTAGCGGGGAGAACAAGCACAGATACGCAGTATTTT.

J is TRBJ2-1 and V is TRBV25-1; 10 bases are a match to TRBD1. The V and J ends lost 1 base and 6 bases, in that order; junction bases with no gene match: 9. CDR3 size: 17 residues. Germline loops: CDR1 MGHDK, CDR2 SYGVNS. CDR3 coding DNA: TGTGCCAGCAGTGAATCCACGGGACAGGGGAAGGGCAATGAGCAGTTCTTC. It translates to CASSESTGQGKGNEQFF.

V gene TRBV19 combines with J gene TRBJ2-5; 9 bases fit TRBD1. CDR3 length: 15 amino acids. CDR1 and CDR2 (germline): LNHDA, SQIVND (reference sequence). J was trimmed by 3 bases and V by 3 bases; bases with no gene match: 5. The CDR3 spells CASSIGWTGEETQYF. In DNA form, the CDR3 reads TGTGCCAGTAGTATCGGCTGGACAGGGGAAGAGACCCAGTACTTC.

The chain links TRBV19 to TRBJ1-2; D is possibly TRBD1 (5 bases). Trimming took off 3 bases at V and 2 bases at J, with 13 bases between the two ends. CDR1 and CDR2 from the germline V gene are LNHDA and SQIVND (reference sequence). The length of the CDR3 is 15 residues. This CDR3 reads CASSIPRGINYGYTF. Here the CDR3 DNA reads TGTGCCAGTAGTATCCCCCGGGGGATAAACTATGGCTACACCTTC.

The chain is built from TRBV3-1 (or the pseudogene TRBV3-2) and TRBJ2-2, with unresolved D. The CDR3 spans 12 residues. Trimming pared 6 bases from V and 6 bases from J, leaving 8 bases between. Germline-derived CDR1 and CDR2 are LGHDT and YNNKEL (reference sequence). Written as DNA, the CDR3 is TGTGCCAGCAGGCATGGCCCCGGGGAGCTGTTTTTT. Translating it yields CASRHGPGELFF.

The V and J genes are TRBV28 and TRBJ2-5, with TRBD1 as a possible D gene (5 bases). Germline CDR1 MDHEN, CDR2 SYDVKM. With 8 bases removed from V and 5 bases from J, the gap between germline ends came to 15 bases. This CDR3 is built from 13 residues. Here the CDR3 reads CASRRGPGETQYF. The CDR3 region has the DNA TGTGCCAGCCGTAGGGGTCCAGGGGAGACCCAGTACTTC. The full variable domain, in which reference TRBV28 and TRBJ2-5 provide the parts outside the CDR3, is DVKVTQSSRYLVKRTGEKVFLECVQDMDHENMFWYRQDPGLGLRLIYFSYDVKMKEKGDIPEGYSVSREKKERFSLILESASTNQTSMYLCASRRGPGETQYFGPGTRLLVL.

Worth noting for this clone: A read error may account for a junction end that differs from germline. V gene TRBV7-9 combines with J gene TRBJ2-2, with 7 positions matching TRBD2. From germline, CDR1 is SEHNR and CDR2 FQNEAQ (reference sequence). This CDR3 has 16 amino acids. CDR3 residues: CASTLGPGGITGELFF. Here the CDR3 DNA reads TGTGCCAGCACCTTAGGTCCGGGGGGTATCACCGGGGAGCTGTTTTTT.

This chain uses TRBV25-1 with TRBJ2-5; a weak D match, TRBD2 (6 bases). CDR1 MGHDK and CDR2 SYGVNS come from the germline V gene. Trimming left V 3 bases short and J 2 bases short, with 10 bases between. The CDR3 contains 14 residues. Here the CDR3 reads CASSDPGLQETQYF. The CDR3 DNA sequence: TGTGCCAGCAGTGACCCGGGACTGCAAGAGACCCAGTACTTC.

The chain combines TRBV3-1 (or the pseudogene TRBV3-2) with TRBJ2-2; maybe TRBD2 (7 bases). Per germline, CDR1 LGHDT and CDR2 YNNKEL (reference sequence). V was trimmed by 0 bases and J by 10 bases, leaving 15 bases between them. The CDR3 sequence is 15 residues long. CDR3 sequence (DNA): TGTGCCAGCAGCCAAGATTGGGGGGGCCGTCCGGAGCTGTTTTTT. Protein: CASSQDWGGRPELFF.

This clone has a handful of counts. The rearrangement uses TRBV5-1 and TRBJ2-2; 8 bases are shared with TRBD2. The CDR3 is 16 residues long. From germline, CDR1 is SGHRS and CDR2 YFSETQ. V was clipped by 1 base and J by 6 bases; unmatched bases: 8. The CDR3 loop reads CASSLRAGVIPGELFF. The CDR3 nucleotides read TGCGCCAGCAGCTTGAGAGCGGGGGTCATCCCCGGGGAGCTGTTTTTT. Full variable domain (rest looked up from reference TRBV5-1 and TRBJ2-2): KAGVTQTPRYLIKTRGQQVTLSCSPISGHRSVSWYQQTPGQGLQFLFEYFSETQRNKGNFPGRFSGRQFSNSRSEMNVSTLELGDSALYLCASSLRAGVIPGELFFGEGSRLTVL.

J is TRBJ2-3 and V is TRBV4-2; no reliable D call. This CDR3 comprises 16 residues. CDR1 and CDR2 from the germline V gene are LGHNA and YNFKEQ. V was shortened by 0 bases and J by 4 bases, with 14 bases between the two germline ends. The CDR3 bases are TGTGCCAGCAGCCAAGATCACACTTACCAGGCAGATACGCAGTATTTT. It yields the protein CASSQDHTYQADTQYF.

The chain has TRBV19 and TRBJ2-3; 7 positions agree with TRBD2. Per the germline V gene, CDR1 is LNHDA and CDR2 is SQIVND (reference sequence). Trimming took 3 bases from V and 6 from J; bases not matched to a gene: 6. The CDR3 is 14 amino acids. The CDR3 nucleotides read TGTGCCAGTAGTATGCTACTAGCGCGCGATACGCAGTATTTT. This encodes CASSMLLARDTQYF.

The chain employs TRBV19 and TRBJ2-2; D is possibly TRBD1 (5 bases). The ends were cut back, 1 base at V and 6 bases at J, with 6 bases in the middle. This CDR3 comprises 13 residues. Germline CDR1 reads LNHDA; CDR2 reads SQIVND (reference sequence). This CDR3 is CASSIVGPGELFF. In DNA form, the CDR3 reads TGTGCCAGTAGTATAGTGGGGCCCGGGGAGCTGTTTTTT.

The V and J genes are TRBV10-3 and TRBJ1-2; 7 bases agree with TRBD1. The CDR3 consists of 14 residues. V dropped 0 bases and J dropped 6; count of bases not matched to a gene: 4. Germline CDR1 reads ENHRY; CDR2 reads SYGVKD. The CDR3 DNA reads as TGTGCCATCAGTGAGTCGACAGGGCCGGATGGCTACACCTTC. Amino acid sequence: CAISESTGPDGYTF.

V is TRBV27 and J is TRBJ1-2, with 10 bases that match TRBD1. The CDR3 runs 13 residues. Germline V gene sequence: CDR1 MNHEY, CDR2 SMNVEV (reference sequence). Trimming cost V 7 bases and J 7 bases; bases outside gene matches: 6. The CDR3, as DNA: TGTGCCAGCAAGGGACAGGGGAACAGTGGCTACACCTTC. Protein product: CASKGQGNSGYTF.

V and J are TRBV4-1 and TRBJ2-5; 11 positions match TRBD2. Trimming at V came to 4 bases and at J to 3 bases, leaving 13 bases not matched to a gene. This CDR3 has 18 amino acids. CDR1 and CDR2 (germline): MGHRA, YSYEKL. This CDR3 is CASSPKVVAGGSEETQYF. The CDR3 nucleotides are TGCGCCAGCAGCCCTAAAGTGGTAGCGGGGGGGTCGGAAGAGACCCAGTACTTC.

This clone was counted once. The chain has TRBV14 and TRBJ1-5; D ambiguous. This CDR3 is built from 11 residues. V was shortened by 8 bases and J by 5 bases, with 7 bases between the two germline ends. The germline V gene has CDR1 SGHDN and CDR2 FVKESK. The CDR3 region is CASVRYQPQHF. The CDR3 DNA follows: TGTGCCAGCGTGCGGTATCAGCCCCAGCATTTT.

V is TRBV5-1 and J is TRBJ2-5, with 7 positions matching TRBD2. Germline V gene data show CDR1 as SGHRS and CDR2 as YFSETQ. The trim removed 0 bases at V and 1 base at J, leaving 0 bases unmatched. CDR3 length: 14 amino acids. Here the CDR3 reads CASSLGGGQETQYF. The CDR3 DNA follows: TGCGCCAGCAGCTTGGGCGGGGGCCAAGAGACCCAGTACTTC.

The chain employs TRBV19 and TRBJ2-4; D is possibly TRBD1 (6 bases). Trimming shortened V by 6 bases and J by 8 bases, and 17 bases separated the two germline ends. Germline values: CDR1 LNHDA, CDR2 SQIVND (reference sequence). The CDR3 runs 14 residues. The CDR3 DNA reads TGTGCCAGTAGGATCCAGGGGATGGGAGACATTCAGTACTTC. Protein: CASRIQGMGDIQYF.

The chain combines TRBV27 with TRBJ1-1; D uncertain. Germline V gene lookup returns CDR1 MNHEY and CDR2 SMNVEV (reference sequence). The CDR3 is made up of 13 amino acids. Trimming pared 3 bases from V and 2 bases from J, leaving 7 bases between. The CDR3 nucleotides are TGTGCCAGCAGTTTTGCGGGAAACACTGAAGCTTTCTTT. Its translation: CASSFAGNTEAFF.